This T cell receptor beta chain appears in the sequencing data of a study of blood T cells in healthy people across ages. Regarding the study as a whole: Diversity figures based on one million T cells were deemed too low. Naive CD4+ cells and diversity were both higher in long-lived donors than in aged donors.

Unmatched junction bases numbered 5, after V lost 7 bases and J lost 4 bases. CDR3 length: 14 residues. From germline, CDR1 is MNHEY and CDR2 SVGAGI. Sample-barcoded 5' priming and a J-beta primer mix drove a second PCR of about 6 to 11 cycles. The template-switch adaptor was a 5' adaptor with 12 random nucleotides. It tagged each cDNA molecule. Each of the samples gave a minimum of 2.5 million paired-end reads that contained CDR3. Using its own MiXCR run on the 5' RACE reads, TCRdb lists one record per CDR3 protein. The repertoire holds 1.8 million or so distinct CDR3 sequences, roughly two fifths seen once, with 20% to 25% in the top ten. This clonotype has only a few counts. Its matching antigen is unknown.

Sequencing was done on a sample of blood. This TCR derives from a human donor in good health. The chain employs TRBV6-5 and TRBJ2-1; 9 nucleotides agree with TRBD1. The CDR3 region has the DNA TGTGCCAGCACCGCCGGGACAGGGTACAATGAGCAGTTCTTC. Its translation is CASTAGTGYNEQFF.